Listed below are T cell receptor beta chains from one sample, sequenced in a study of tumor-infiltrating lymphocytes in primary liver carcinoma. TCRdb reanalysed the multiplex PCR reads using MiXCR and keeps one entry per CDR3 protein. The table lists 300,000 to 400,000 distinct CDR3 sequences, approximately 65% of them singletons. The sequencing sample was made of peripheral blood. The receptor set was obtained from a man between 35 and 55 years old with primary liver carcinoma and hepatitis B virus infection. The CDR3 runs from the conserved cysteine through the conserved F or W. A D gene is named only where the DNA matches it firmly. Clone size is not always given. Where it is, it says once, few, many or a class for expanded clones.

CDR3: CASSHLAFGGEQFF
DNA: TGCGCCAGCAGCCACCTAGCGTTCGGAGGTGAGCAGTTCTTC
J: TRBJ2-1
D: NA
V: TRBV4-3
size: many

CDR3: CASSSGRAYGYTF
DNA: TGTGCCAGCAGCTCGGGCAGGGCCTATGGCTACACCTTC
J: TRBJ1-2
D: NA
V: TRBV7-9
size: NA

CDR3: CAIDSGVAGGIGHGSYNEQFF
DNA: TGTGCCATCGATTCAGGAGTAGCGGGAGGGATCGGACACGGCTCCTACAATGAGCAGTTCTTC
J: TRBJ2-1
D: TRBD2
V: TRBV10-3
size: NA

CDR3: CASSPRIRDNEQFF
DNA: TGTGCCAGCAGCCCCAGGATCAGAGACAATGAGCAGTTCTTC
J: TRBJ2-1
D: NA
V: TRBV13
size: few

CDR3: CASSGTRGLTDTQYF
DNA: TGTGCCAGTAGTGGGACCCGAGGACTCACAGATACGCAGTATTTT
J: TRBJ2-3
D: NA
V: TRBV5-4
size: NA

CDR3: CASIKSPGQGCHTF
DNA: TGTGCCAGCATTAAATCGCCGGGACAGGGATGCCACACCTTC
J: TRBJ1-2
D: TRBD1
V: TRBV6-5
size: NA

CDR3: CASSSPRTGRDEAFF
DNA: TGTGCCAGCAGTTCTCCACGGACAGGGAGGGATGAAGCTTTCTTT
J: TRBJ1-1
D: TRBD1
V: TRBV6-5
size: few

CDR3: CASSHASRTGGSKKRYEQYF
DNA: TGTGCCAGCAGTCACGCGAGCCGGACAGGGGGCTCCAAAAAAAGGTACGAGCAGTATTTC
J: TRBJ2-7
D: TRBD1
V: TRBV28
size: NA

CDR3: CASRAGSLTDTQYF
DNA: TGCGCCAGCAGGGCAGGGTCTCTCACAGATACGCAGTATTTT
J: TRBJ2-3
D: NA
V: TRBV5-1
size: NA

CDR3: CASIQGGTTNEQYF
DNA: TGTGCCAGCATTCAGGGGGGGACTACCAACGAGCAGTACTTC
J: TRBJ2-7
D: NA
V: TRBV6-6
size: NA

CDR3: CSVDDSRNTIYF
DNA: TGCAGCGTTGACGACAGCCGAAACACCATATATTTT
J: TRBJ1-3
D: NA
V: TRBV29-1
size: many

CDR3: CSVGEQGGAGTQYF
DNA: TGCAGCGTTGGGGAACAGGGGGGGGCTGGGACCCAGTACTTC
J: TRBJ2-5
D: NA
V: TRBV29-1
size: many

CDR3: CASSPPGTETQYF
DNA: TGTGCCAGCAGTCCTCCGGGGACTGAGACCCAGTACTTC
J: TRBJ2-5
D: NA
V: TRBV6-5
size: many

CDR3: CATSGRQGQPQHF
DNA: TGTGCCACCAGCGGGAGACAGGGGCAGCCCCAGCATTTT
J: TRBJ1-5
D: TRBD1
V: TRBV24-1
size: NA

CDR3: CASSFRPVGHQETQYF
DNA: TGTGCCAGCAGCTTTCGCCCAGTGGGACACCAAGAGACCCAGTACTTC
J: TRBJ2-5
D: NA
V: TRBV7-9
size: NA

CDR3: CASRNPGGLSYEQYF
DNA: TGTGCCAGCAGAAATCCAGGGGGTCTCTCCTACGAGCAGTACTTC
J: TRBJ2-7
D: TRBD1
V: TRBV6-1
size: NA

CDR3: CASSYTRSSYEQYF
DNA: TGTGCCAGCAGTTACACGCGATCATCCTACGAGCAGTACTTC
J: TRBJ2-7
D: NA
V: TRBV6-5
size: many

CDR3: CAISDQGALYEQYF
DNA: TGTGCCATCAGTGATCAGGGGGCGCTCTACGAGCAGTACTTC
J: TRBJ2-7
D: TRBD1
V: TRBV10-3
size: NA

CDR3: CASGLGQGVAFF
DNA: TGTGCTAGTGGTTTGGGACAGGGAGTAGCTTTCTTT
J: TRBJ1-1
D: TRBD1
V: TRBV12-5
size: many

CDR3: CASSLKGGRMRLWEQYF
DNA: TGTGCCAGCAGTCTAAAAGGCGGGAGGATGCGTCTTTGGGAGCAGTACTTC
J: TRBJ2-7
D: TRBD2
V: TRBV12-3/TRBV12-4
size: NA

CDR3: CASSYGAGNQSQHF
DNA: TGTGCCAGCAGTTACGGGGCTGGCAATCAGTCCCAGCATTTT
J: TRBJ1-5
D: NA
V: TRBV6-6
size: NA

CDR3: CASSFGQGAYIEQFF
DNA: TGTGCCAGCAGTTTTGGACAGGGGGCTTACATTGAGCAGTTCTTC
J: TRBJ2-1
D: TRBD1
V: TRBV6-5
size: NA

CDR3: CASSPRTGERTEAFF
DNA: TGTGCCAGCAGCCCAAGGACAGGGGAGAGGACTGAAGCTTTCTTT
J: TRBJ1-1
D: TRBD1
V: TRBV5-4
size: few

CDR3: CASSPRLAGGPRTDTQYF
DNA: TGTGCCAGCAGCCCCAGACTAGCGGGAGGGCCGCGCACAGATACGCAGTATTTT
J: TRBJ2-3
D: TRBD2
V: TRBV4-2
size: many

CDR3: CASSRGTSGNYEQYF
DNA: TGTGCCAGCAGCCGAGGGACTAGCGGGAACTACGAGCAGTACTTC
J: TRBJ2-7
D: TRBD2
V: TRBV11-2
size: medium-sized

CDR3: CASSGGSVEEAQYF
DNA: TGTGCCAGCAGTGGCGGAAGCGTGGAAGAGGCCCAGTACTTC
J: TRBJ2-5
D: NA
V: TRBV6-2/TRBV6-3
size: NA

CDR3: CATMGRDYSYNEQFF
DNA: TGTGCCACCATGGGACGGGACTACTCATACAATGAGCAGTTCTTC
J: TRBJ2-1
D: TRBD2
V: TRBV24-1
size: NA

CDR3: CVSNLRHFDEQFF
DNA: TGTGTCAGCAACTTAAGACATTTCGATGAGCAGTTCTTC
J: TRBJ2-1
D: NA
V: TRBV11-3
size: NA

CDR3: CAWSVHGGTEALF
DNA: TGTGCCTGGAGTGTACATGGGGGGACTGAAGCTCTCTTT
J: TRBJ1-1
D: NA
V: TRBV30
size: NA

CDR3: CASSLGGGNTGAFF
DNA: TGTGCCAGCAGTCTGGGAGGGGGAAACACTGGAGCTTTCTTT
J: TRBJ1-1
D: NA
V: TRBV12-3/TRBV12-4
size: NA

CDR3: CASSVVGNDEQYF
DNA: TGTGCCAGCAGCGTGGTTGGGAATGACGAGCAGTACTTC
J: TRBJ2-7
D: NA
V: TRBV5-5
size: NA

CDR3: CASSLTGSKLFF
DNA: TGTGCCAGCAGTTTAACTGGCTCCAAACTGTTTTTT
J: TRBJ1-4
D: NA
V: TRBV12-3/TRBV12-4
size: many

CDR3: CAIKATGTGRGNEQYF
DNA: TGTGCCATCAAAGCCACGGGGACAGGGAGAGGTAACGAGCAGTACTTC
J: TRBJ2-7
D: TRBD1
V: TRBV12-3/TRBV12-4
size: NA

CDR3: CGVEVGVGTDTQYF
DNA: TGCGGCGTTGAAGTGGGAGTAGGCACAGATACGCAGTATTTT
J: TRBJ2-3
D: NA
V: TRBV29-1
size: NA

CDR3: CAINEAGQSLYEQYF
DNA: TGTGCCATCAATGAAGCGGGGCAGTCACTTTACGAGCAGTACTTC
J: TRBJ2-7
D: TRBD2
V: TRBV6-1
size: NA

CDR3: CASSQGLGFADTQYF
DNA: TGTGCCAGCAGCCAGGGACTAGGATTTGCAGATACGCAGTATTTT
J: TRBJ2-3
D: TRBD2
V: TRBV4-2
size: NA

CDR3: CASSFTTGTRPCNGQFF
DNA: TGTGCCAGCAGCTTTACCACCGGGACTAGGCCCTGCAATGGGCAGTTCTTC
J: TRBJ2-1
D: TRBD2
V: TRBV11-2
size: NA

CDR3: CVSSKGQPGTEAFF
DNA: TGTGTTAGCAGCAAAGGACAGCCGGGGACTGAAGCTTTCTTT
J: TRBJ1-1
D: NA
V: TRBV11-1
size: NA

CDR3: CASSDIGTSRSEQYF
DNA: TGTGCCAGCAGTGACATTGGGACTAGTCGGAGCGAGCAGTACTTC
J: TRBJ2-7
D: TRBD2
V: TRBV6-6
size: many

CDR3: CASSRAQRVGQFF
DNA: TGTGCCAGCAGCCGGGCCCAGAGGGTAGGGCAGTTCTTC
J: TRBJ2-1
D: NA
V: TRBV5-5
size: many

CDR3: CVSISRDPGSYIEQFF
DNA: TGTGTCAGCATTAGTCGGGATCCCGGATCCTACATTGAGCAGTTCTTC
J: TRBJ2-1
D: NA
V: TRBV11-2
size: NA